This T cell receptor (beta chain) stems from a study of chemoradiotherapy in HPV16-positive cancers (dated by TCRdb to the early 2020s). In terms of the full investigation: Functional T-cell assays on cells from a couple of HPV16-positive patients defined candidate HPV-specific T-cell clones and common TCR motifs. The candidate HPV-specific TCRs and motifs were subsequently tracked in TCR repertoires obtained from roughly 85 patients with HPV-related cancers. Whether T-cell immunity against the HPV oncoproteins E6 and E7 changes during chemoradiotherapy and whether survival is affected by this immunity were examined in the study. What the study reported, not specific to this receptor: Expansion of candidate HPV-specific clones and E7-related TCR motifs was observed in the tumor microenvironment during treatment, whereas no such expansion was observed for non-HPV-specific T cells. Improved recurrence-free survival in HPV16-positive patients was associated with expansion of HPV-responsive T cells during chemoradiotherapy. The functional definition of HPV-specific T cells was derived from only a couple of HPV16-positive patients, and the survival association was reported for HPV16-positive patients.

Libraries came from the immunoSEQ multiplex PCR assay. Here the immuneACCESS table is served through TCRdb, limited to in-frame sequences with V and J called. Missing clones are a known gap in these copies; in checked studies unresolved V genes cover under half, and the rest lacks a known reason. The sample records about 7,900 clones, 85% to 90% of which are singletons. Approximately 3.5% of the sample belongs to the ten largest clones. As for this clone: Its antigen is still unknown. No base qualities exist here, and no much larger clone lies one base off it.

Because repertoires were sampled repeatedly during chemoradiotherapy, clonal expansion in the tumor microenvironment could be followed. Per the germline V gene (reference sequence), PRHDT is the CDR1 and FYEKMQ is the CDR2. Relative to germline, V is missing 2 bases and J is missing 4 bases, with 0 bases of the junction outside any gene match. There are 14 amino acids in the CDR3, from cysteine to phenylalanine inclusive. Kept here is only the CDR3 DNA, which spans 42 bases and is read in frame from base 1. The sequenced sample was blood, obtained from a patient who underwent chemoradiotherapy. The sequence came from a human donor with HPV-associated anogenital cancer. Here the chain combines TRBV13 and TRBJ2-2; TRBD2 agrees with 8 junctional bases. The sequence in DNA is TGTGCCAGCAGCTTACGGGGGGGCACCGGGGAGCTGTTTTTT. Its translation is CASSLRGGTGELFF.